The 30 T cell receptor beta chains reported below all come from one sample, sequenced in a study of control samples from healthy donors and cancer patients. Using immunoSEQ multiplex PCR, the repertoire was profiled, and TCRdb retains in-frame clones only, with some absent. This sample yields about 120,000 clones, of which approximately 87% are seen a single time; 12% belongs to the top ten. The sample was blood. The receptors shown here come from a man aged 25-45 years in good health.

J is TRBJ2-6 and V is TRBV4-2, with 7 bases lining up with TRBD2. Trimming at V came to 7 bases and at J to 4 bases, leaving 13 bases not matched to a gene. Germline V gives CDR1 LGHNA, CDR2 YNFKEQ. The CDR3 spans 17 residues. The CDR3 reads CASTHPPGGRGANVLTF. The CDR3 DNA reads TGTGCCAGCACTCACCCCCCGGGGGGTCGCGGGGCCAACGTCCTGACTTTC.

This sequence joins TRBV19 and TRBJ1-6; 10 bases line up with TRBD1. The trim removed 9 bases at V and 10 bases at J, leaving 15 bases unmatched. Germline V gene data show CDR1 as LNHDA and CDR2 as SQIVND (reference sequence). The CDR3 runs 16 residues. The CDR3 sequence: CASRRQGARSGSPLHF. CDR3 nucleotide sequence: TGTGCCAGCAGACGACAGGGGGCGCGCTCAGGATCACCCCTCCACTTT.

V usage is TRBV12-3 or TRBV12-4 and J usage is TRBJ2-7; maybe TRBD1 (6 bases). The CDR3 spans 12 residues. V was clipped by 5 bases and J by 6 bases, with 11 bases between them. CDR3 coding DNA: TGTGCCAGCAGTGCACAGGGAATCGAGCAGTACTTC. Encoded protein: CASSAQGIEQYF.

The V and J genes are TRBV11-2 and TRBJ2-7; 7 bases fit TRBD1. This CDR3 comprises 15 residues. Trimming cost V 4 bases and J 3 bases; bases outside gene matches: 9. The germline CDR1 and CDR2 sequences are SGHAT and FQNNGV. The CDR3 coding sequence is TGTGCCAGCAGCTCGGACAGGAGCTTTTTCTACGAGCAGTACTTC. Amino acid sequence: CASSSDRSFFYEQYF.

This CDR3 reads CASSYKPKNTEAFF. CDR3 in DNA: TGTGCCAGCAGTTATAAACCCAAGAACACTGAAGCTTTCTTT. This rearrangement joins TRBV6-5 to TRBJ1-1, with D unclear. CDR1 and CDR2 (germline): MNHEY, SVGAGI. The CDR3 contains 14 residues. V was shortened by 3 bases and J by 1 base, with 9 bases between the two germline ends.

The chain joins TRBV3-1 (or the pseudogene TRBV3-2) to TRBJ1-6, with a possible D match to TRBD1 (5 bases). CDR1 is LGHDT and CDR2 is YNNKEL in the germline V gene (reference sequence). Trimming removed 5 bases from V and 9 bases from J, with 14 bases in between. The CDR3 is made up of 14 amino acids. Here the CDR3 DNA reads TGTGCCAGCAGCTCAAGCTCTCAGGGTTCACCCCTCCACTTT. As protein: CASSSSSQGSPLHF.

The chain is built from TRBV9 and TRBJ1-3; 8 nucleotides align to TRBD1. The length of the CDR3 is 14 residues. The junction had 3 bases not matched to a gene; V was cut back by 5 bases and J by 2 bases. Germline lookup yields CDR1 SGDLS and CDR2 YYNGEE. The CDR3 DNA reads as TGTGCCAGCAGTTCGGACAGGGCTGGAAACACCATATATTTT. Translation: CASSSDRAGNTIYF.

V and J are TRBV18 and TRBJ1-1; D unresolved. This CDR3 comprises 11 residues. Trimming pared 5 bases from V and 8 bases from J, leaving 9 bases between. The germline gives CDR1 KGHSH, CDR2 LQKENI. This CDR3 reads CASSVEQEAFF. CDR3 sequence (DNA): TGTGCCAGCTCAGTCGAGCAGGAAGCTTTCTTT.

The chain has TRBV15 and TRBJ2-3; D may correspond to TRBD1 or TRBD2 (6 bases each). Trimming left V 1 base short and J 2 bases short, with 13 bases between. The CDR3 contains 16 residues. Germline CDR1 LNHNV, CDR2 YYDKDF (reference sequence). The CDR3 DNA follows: TGTGCCACCAGCAGAGGGGGGGCGAATCCCACAGATACGCAGTATTTT. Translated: CATSRGGANPTDTQYF.

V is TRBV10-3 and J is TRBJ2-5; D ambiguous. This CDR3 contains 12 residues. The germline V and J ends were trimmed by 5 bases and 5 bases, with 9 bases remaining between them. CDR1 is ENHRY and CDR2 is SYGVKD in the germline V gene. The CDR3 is CAISPGGETQYF. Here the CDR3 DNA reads TGTGCCATCAGTCCCGGTGGGGAGACCCAGTACTTC.

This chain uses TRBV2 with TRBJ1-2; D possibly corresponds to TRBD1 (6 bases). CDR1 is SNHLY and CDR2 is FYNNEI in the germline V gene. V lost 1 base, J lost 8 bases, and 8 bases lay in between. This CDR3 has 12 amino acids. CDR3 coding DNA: TGTGCCAGCAGTGAAGAGGGGGACGGCTACACCTTC. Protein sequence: CASSEEGDGYTF.

The CDR3 is CASSLGMNTEAFF. The CDR3 DNA reads TGCGCCAGCAGCTTGGGCATGAACACTGAAGCTTTCTTT. The chain is built from TRBV5-1 and TRBJ1-1, with D unresolved. This CDR3 contains 13 residues. Between the trimmed V and J ends, which lost 0 bases and 0 bases, there was a span of 3 bases. CDR1 is SGHRS, CDR2 YFSETQ, per germline.

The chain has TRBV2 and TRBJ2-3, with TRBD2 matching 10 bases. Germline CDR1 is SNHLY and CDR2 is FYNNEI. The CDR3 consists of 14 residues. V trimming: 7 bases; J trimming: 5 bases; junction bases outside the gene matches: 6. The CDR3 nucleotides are TGTGCCAGCAAGCAGCGGGGGGGCGAAGATACGCAGTATTTT. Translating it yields CASKQRGGEDTQYF.

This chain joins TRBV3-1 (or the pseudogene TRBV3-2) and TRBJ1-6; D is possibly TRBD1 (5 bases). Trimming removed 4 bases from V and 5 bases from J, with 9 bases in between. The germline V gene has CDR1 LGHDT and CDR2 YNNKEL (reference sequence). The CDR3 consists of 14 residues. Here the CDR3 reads CASSPRADNSPLHF. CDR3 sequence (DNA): TGTGCCAGCAGCCCCAGGGCCGATAATTCACCCCTCCACTTT.

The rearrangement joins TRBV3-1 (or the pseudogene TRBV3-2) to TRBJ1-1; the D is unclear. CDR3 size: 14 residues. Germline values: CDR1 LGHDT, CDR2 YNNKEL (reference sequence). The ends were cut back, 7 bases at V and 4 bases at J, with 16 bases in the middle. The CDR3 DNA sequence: TGTGCCAGCACCCCCACGCAACGAAGCACTGAAGCTTTCTTT. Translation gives CASTPTQRSTEAFF.

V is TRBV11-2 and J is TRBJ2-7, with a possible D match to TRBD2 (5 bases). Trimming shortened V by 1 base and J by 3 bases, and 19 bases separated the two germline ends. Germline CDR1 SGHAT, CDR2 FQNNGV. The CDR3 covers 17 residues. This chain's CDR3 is CASSLGGYGQVLYEQYF. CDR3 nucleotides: TGTGCCAGCAGCTTAGGCGGGTACGGGCAGGTACTCTACGAGCAGTACTTC.

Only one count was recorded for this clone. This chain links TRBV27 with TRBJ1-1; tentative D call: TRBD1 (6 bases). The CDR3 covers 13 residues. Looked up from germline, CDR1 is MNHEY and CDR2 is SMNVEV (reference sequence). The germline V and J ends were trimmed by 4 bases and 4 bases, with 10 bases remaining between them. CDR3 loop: CASSSTGFTEAFF. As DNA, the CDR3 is TGTGCCAGCAGTTCAACAGGGTTCACTGAAGCTTTCTTT.

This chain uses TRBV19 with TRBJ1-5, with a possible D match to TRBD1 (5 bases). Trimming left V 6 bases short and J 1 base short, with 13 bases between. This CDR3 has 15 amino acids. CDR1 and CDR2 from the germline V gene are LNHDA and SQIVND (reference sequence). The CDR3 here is CASRRRGESNQPQHF. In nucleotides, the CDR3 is TGTGCCAGTAGGCGGAGAGGGGAAAGCAATCAGCCCCAGCATTTT.

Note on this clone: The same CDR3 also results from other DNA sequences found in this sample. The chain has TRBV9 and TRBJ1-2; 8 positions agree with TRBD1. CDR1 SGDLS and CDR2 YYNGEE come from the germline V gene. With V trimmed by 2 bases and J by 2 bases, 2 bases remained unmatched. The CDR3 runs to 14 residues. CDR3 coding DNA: TGTGCCAGCAGCGTGACAGGGGCCAACTATGGCTACACCTTC. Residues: CASSVTGANYGYTF.

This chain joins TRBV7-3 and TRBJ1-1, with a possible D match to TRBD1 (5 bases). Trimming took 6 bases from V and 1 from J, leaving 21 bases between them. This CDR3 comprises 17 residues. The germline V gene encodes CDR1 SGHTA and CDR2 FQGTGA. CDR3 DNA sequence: TGTGCCAGCAGACTCTCTCCGGGCCCTGGGGGGAACACTGAAGCTTTCTTT. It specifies CASRLSPGPGGNTEAFF.

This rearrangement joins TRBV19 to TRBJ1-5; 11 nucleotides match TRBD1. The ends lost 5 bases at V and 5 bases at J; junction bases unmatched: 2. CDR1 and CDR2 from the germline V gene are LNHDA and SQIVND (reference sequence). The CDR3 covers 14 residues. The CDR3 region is CASSAGQGDQPQHF. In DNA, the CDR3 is TGTGCCAGTAGTGCGGGACAGGGGGATCAGCCCCAGCATTTT.

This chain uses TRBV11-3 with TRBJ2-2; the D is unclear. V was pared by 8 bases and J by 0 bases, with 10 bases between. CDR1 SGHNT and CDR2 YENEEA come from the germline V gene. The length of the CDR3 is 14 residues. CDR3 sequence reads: CASSPGSNTGELFF. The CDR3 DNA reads TGTGCCAGCTCCCCCGGTTCGAACACCGGGGAGCTGTTTTTT.

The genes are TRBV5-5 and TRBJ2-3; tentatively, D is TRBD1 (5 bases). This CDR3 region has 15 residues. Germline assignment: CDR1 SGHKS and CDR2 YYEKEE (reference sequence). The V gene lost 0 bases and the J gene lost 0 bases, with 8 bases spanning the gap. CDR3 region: CASSLVGPSTDTQYF. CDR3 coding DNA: TGTGCCAGCAGCTTGGTGGGGCCCAGCACAGATACGCAGTATTTT.

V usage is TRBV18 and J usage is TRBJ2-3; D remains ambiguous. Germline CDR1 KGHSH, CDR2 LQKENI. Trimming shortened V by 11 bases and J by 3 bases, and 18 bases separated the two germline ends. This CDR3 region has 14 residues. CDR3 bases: TGTGCCGCCAGCAAACAGAAAGATACAGATACGCAGTATTTT. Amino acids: CAASKQKDTDTQYF. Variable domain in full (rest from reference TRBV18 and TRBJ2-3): NAGVMQNPRHLVRRRGQEARLRCSPMKGHSHVYWYRQLPEEGLKFMVYLQKENIIDESGMPKERFSAEFPKEGPSILRIQQVVRGDSAAYFCAASKQKDTDTQYFGPGTRLTVL.

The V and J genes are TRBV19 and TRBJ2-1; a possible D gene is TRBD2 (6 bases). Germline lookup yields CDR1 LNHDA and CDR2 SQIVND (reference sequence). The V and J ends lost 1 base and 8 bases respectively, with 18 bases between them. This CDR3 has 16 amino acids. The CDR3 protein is CASSIAGEDLRDEQFF. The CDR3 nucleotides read TGTGCCAGTAGTATAGCGGGGGAAGACCTGCGGGATGAGCAGTTCTTC.

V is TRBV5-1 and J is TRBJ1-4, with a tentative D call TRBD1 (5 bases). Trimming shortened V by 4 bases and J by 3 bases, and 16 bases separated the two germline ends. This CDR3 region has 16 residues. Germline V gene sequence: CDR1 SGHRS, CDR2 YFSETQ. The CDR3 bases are TGCGCCAGCAGCCAAGGCGGGGGTTCAGCTAATGAAAAACTGTTTTTT. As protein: CASSQGGGSANEKLFF.

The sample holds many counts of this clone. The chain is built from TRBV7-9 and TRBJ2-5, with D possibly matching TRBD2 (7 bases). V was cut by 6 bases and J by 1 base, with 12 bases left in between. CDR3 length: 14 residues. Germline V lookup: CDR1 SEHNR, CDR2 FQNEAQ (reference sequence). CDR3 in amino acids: CASRDGGLQETQYF. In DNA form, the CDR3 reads TGTGCCAGCAGAGACGGGGGGCTCCAAGAGACCCAGTACTTC.

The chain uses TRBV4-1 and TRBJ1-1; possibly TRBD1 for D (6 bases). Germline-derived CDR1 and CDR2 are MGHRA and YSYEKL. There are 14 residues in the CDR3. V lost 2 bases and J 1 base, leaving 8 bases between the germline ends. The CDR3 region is CASSQIQGNTEAFF. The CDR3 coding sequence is TGCGCCAGCAGCCAAATACAGGGGAACACTGAAGCTTTCTTT.

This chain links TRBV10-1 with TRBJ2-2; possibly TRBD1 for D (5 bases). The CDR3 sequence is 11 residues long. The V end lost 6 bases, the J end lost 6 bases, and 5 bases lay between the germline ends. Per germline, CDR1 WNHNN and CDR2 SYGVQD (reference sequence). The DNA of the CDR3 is TGCGCCAGCAGAGGGGCCGGGGAGCTGTTTTTT. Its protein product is CASRGAGELFF.

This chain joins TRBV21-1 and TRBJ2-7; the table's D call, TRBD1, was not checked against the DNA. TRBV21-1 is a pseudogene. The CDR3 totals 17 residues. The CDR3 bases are TGTGCCAGCAGCCCCAGGGGGGGACAGGGTAGGGGCTACGAGCAGTACTTC. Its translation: CASSPRGGQGRGYEQYF.